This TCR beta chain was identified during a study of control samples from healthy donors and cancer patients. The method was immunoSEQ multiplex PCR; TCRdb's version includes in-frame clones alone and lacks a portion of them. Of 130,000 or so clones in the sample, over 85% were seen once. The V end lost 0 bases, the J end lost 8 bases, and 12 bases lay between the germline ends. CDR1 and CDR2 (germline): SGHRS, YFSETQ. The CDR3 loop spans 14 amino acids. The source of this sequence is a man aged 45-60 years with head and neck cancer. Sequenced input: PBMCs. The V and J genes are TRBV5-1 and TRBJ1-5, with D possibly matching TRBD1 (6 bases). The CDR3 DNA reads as TGCGCCAGCAGCTTGGACGGGGGCGGGAAGCCCCAGCATTTT. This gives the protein CASSLDGGGKPQHF.